This note documents a single T cell receptor beta chain sequence. This clone's antigen is unknown. The sample holds no much larger clone one base away, and base qualities are not on file. TCRbeta CDR3 regions were amplified from genomic DNA using the immunoSEQ Assay, a bias-controlled multiplex PCR. As for how the authors treated the data: Within the assay, amplification of reference gene primers was used to estimate how many nucleated cells each sample contained. To quantify the absolute abundance of each unique TCRbeta CDR3 rearrangement, sequence reads were collapsed and filtered. For each sample, productive Simpson clonality was calculated as the square root of Simpson's diversity index across productive rearrangements. The table comes from immuneACCESS by way of TCRdb, which keeps in-frame sequences with V and J called. Part of the clones is missing from these tables; in studies checked, under half for an unresolved V gene and the rest for unknown reasons. The D gene and trimming were derived from the DNA, and the V and J assignments and clone size from that table. In all, the sample holds a few hundred thousand clones, and roughly 84% of those were seen once. Together, the top ten hold about 1% of the sample.

V is pared back by 0 bases and J by 1 base, with 9 bases lying between the germline termini. From its cysteine to its phenylalanine, the CDR3 spans 15 amino acids. The only DNA kept is the CDR3, 45 bases in frame from the first base. The germline V gene encodes CDR1 MGHRA and CDR2 YSYEKL. Each collaborating institution followed its own protocols to collect whole blood in K2EDTA tubes. For TCRbeta analysis, collaborators shipped samples as frozen whole blood, isolated PBMCs, or DNA extracted from either of those sample types. This record belongs to a study of blood T cell repertoires in COVID-19 (dated by TCRdb to about 2020). Concerning the study at large: Collaborator samples came from the United States, Italy and Spain and covered acute and convalescent phases of COVID-19. The prospective study material was composed of cDNA or gDNA derived from T cells, B-cell-depleted T cells, or PBMCs. Deeply sampled blood TCRbeta repertoires from subjects exposed to, actively infected with, or recovered from COVID-19 were included in the dataset. The repertoires were released in a freely available public database meant as a resource for research on the immune response to SARS-CoV-2. Samples were obtained from the ongoing ImmuneRACE study (first 160 participants) and from some 1,300 subjects provided by 6 global collaborators. The sample metadata nearly always contained a de-identified subject ID, COVID-19 status, age in years and sex. Where available, HLA class I and class II types were taken from metadata supplied by the sample provider and were not determined by assay-based typing. Overall results and qualifications from the work: The quantity of clinical and demographic metadata differed by source and by participant and was supplied without curation.

The specimen was peripheral blood. The chain is encoded by TRBV4-1 joined to TRBJ1-1, and TRBD1 may be the D gene, going by 6 matching bases. This clonotype was sampled from a man aged 35 to 55 with acute or convalescent COVID-19. The DNA sequence is TGCGCCAGCAGCCAAGACCCAGGGGAGAACACTGAAGCTTTCTTT. Translated, it reads CASSQDPGENTEAFF.